The 17 T cell receptor beta chains below all came from one sample that was sequenced in a study of blood T cell repertoires in COVID-19. The protocol was immunoSEQ multiplex PCR, while the TCRdb copy is restricted to in-frame clones and leaves out a portion. Of about 160,000 clones in the sample, about 83% were seen once. Sequences were obtained from peripheral blood. Receptors originate from a man in his 60s with acute or convalescent COVID-19.

This chain connects TRBV19 to TRBJ2-7, with D possibly matching TRBD2 (5 bases). Germline V gives CDR1 LNHDA, CDR2 SQIVND (reference sequence). V lost 3 bases, J lost 2 bases, and 11 bases lay in between. CDR3 length equals 14 residues. In nucleotides, the CDR3 is TGTGCCAGTAGTATGGGCAGAGGGACCTACGAGCAGTACTTC. Translation: CASSMGRGTYEQYF.

The V gene is TRBV30, the J gene TRBJ2-1; 12 nucleotides match TRBD1. Unmatched junction bases numbered 4, after V lost 4 bases and J lost 9 bases. The length of the CDR3 is 13 residues. Germline CDR1 is GTSNPN and CDR2 is SVGIG (reference sequence). This chain's CDR3 is CAWKGQGAVEQFF. The DNA for the CDR3 is TGTGCCTGGAAGGGACAGGGGGCAGTTGAGCAGTTCTTC.

V usage is TRBV6-2 or TRBV6-3 and J usage is TRBJ1-2; a possible D gene is TRBD1 (6 bases). CDR1 is MNHEY and CDR2 is SVGEGT in the germline V gene. The CDR3 has 15 residues. The V gene lost 0 bases and the J gene lost 6 bases, with 14 bases spanning the gap. CDR3 nucleotides: TGTGCCAGCAGTTACTCGGCCGGGAACAGGGATGGCTACACCTTC. As protein: CASSYSAGNRDGYTF.

The chain recombines TRBV3-1 (or the pseudogene TRBV3-2) with TRBJ2-7; 9 nucleotides agree with TRBD1. The CDR3 extends over 12 amino acids. J gave up 9 bases and V 3 bases, and 3 bases lay outside the gene matches. Per the germline V gene, CDR1 is LGHDT and CDR2 is YNNKEL (reference sequence). The CDR3 DNA is TGTGCCAGCAGCCAGGGACAGGGTCCGCAGTACTTC. It is translated as CASSQGQGPQYF.

This rearrangement joins TRBV10-2 to TRBJ2-7, with a tentative D call TRBD1 (6 bases). Deletions cut 3 bases from V and 4 bases from J, with 13 bases between. The germline V gene encodes CDR1 WSHSY and CDR2 SAAADI. The CDR3 runs 14 residues. The CDR3 DNA reads TGCGCCAGCAGTGATAGAACAGGGTGGTACGAGCAGTACTTC. Its translation: CASSDRTGWYEQYF.

Details on this clone: The sample has other DNA sequences that encode this CDR3 too. The rearrangement joins TRBV30 to TRBJ1-4, with D perhaps TRBD1 (6 bases). Per germline, CDR1 GTSNPN and CDR2 SVGIG (reference sequence). CDR3 length: 13 residues. V was cut by 0 bases and J by 8 bases, with 10 bases left in between. CDR3 protein: CAWSVRRGEKLFF. CDR3 in DNA: TGTGCCTGGAGTGTACGCAGGGGCGAAAAACTGTTTTTT.

The table lists this clone with a few counts. V gene TRBV5-6 combines with J gene TRBJ2-7; TRBD2 is a possible D gene (7 bases). CDR1 and CDR2 (germline): SGHDT, YYEEEE. CDR3 length: 15 amino acids. Between the trimmed V and J ends, which lost 4 bases and 2 bases, there was a span of 16 bases. CDR3 sequence (DNA): TGTGCCAGCAGCAAGGGGGGTCGGGGGGCCTACGAGCAGTACTTC. This sequence encodes CASSKGGRGAYEQYF.

The chain carries TRBV27 and TRBJ1-4; tentative D call: TRBD1 (5 bases). The CDR3 runs to 19 residues. CDR1 is MNHEY, CDR2 SMNVEV, per germline (reference sequence). V was pared by 5 bases and J by 7 bases, with 29 bases between. CDR3 DNA sequence: TGTGCCAGCAGTAAAATGGGGGGGATTGGAGCGTCGGCTTCTGAAAAACTGTTTTTT. Encoded protein: CASSKMGGIGASASEKLFF.

This clone was seen more than once but under ten times. This rearrangement joins TRBV6-2 or TRBV6-3 to TRBJ1-5, with D tentatively TRBD1 (5 bases). The CDR3 spans 14 residues. V was cut by 2 bases and J by 9 bases, with 14 bases left in between. Germline CDR1 MNHEY, CDR2 SVGEGT. The CDR3 loop reads CASSYGGRIGPQHF. CDR3 in DNA: TGTGCCAGCAGTTACGGGGGGAGAATAGGGCCCCAGCATTTT.

V gene TRBV6-5 combines with J gene TRBJ2-1; 8 bases are shared with TRBD1. This CDR3 contains 13 residues. J lost 10 bases, V lost 5 bases, and 7 bases had no gene match. CDR1 and CDR2 from the germline V gene are MNHEY and SVGAGI. The CDR3 DNA is TGTGCCAGCAGTATAAACAGGGGGAACGAGCAGTTCTTC. As protein: CASSINRGNEQFF.

The chain is built from TRBV5-6 and TRBJ2-7; D perhaps matches TRBD1 (5 bases). V gave up 4 bases and J gave up 3 bases, with 17 bases separating them. The germline V gene has CDR1 SGHDT and CDR2 YYEEEE. CDR3 size: 15 residues. The CDR3 loop is CASSLETVRIYEQYF. The CDR3 DNA reads TGTGCCAGCAGCCTCGAGACAGTCAGAATCTACGAGCAGTACTTC.

The J gene is TRBJ2-1, the V gene TRBV24-1; 11 bases line up with TRBD2. There are 15 residues in the CDR3. CDR1 and CDR2 (germline): KGHDR, SFDVKD. V was clipped by 7 bases and J by 9 bases; unmatched bases: 10. The CDR3 nucleotides are TGTGCCACCAGCAAGATTAGCGGGGGGGCGGCTGAGCAGTTCTTC. Its protein product is CATSKISGGAAEQFF.

This chain connects TRBV6-5 to TRBJ1-2, with D possibly matching TRBD1 (5 bases). CDR3 length: 12 amino acids. V lost 9 bases and J 2 bases, leaving 10 bases between the germline ends. Germline values: CDR1 MNHEY, CDR2 SVGAGI. The DNA for the CDR3 is TGTGCCAGTTCCCGACAGAACTATGGCTACACCTTC. As protein: CASSRQNYGYTF.

This chain connects TRBV12-3 or TRBV12-4 to TRBJ1-2; D is unresolved. V dropped 7 bases and J dropped 1 base, with 7 bases sitting between them. The CDR3 sequence is 12 residues long. As DNA, the CDR3 is TGTGCCAGCATCGGGAGTAACTATGGCTACACCTTC. Residues: CASIGSNYGYTF.

The rearrangement joins TRBV5-1 to TRBJ2-7; possible D gene TRBD1, 5 bases. Germline CDR1 SGHRS, CDR2 YFSETQ. V lost 0 bases and J 5 bases, leaving 15 bases between the germline ends. CDR3 size: 15 residues. The CDR3 loop is CASSLGGRTLDEQYF. CDR3 nucleotides: TGCGCCAGCAGCTTGGGGGGCAGGACCCTAGACGAGCAGTACTTC.

The chain recombines TRBV7-2 with TRBJ2-7; TRBD1 matches at 8 bases. Germline CDR1 SGHTA, CDR2 FQGNSA. J lost 3 bases, V lost 4 bases, and 5 bases had no gene match. The CDR3 length is 14 residues. The CDR3 loop is CASSSSRGLYEQYF. CDR3 bases: TGTGCCAGCAGCTCGTCCAGGGGGCTCTACGAGCAGTACTTC. Filled out from reference TRBV7-2 and TRBJ2-7, the complete variable domain reads GAGVSQSPSNKVTEKGKDVELRCDPISGHTALYWYRQSLGQGLEFLIYFQGNSAPDKSGLPSDRFSAERTGGSVSTLTIQRTQQEDSAVYLCASSSSRGLYEQYFGPGTRLTVT.

The CDR3 bases are TGTGCCAGCAGTTACGGCCAGGGACAGCCCCAGCATTTT. Translated: CASSYGQGQPQHF. The chain uses TRBV6-2 or TRBV6-3 and TRBJ1-5, with D possibly matching TRBD1 (5 bases). V lost 2 bases, J lost 7 bases, and 9 bases lay in between. In germline, CDR1 is MNHEY, CDR2 SVGEGT. The CDR3 has 13 amino acids.